The rows below give T cell receptor beta chains drawn from one sample of a study of memory CD4+ T cells and cytomegalovirus serostatus. Profiled with immunoSEQ multiplex PCR; TCRdb holds only in-frame clones, not every one. There are fewer than 50,000 clones in the sample; roughly 78% occur only once, and over 4.5% lies in the top ten. Sequencing used memory CD4+ T cells from blood. These receptors came from an adult in good health and CMV-seropositive. Each CDR3 is given with its conserved first and last residue. The D gene is left open where the match is weak. Where a row states a size, it is once, few, many or the class of an expanded clone; other rows omit it.

. | TRBD1 | TRBJ1-2 | TRBV29-1 | TGCAGCGTTGGGTGGACAGGGTCTAACACCTTC | CSVGWTGSNTF
. | . | TRBJ2-3 | TRBV9 | TGTGCCAGCAGCGTAGATCCTAGCACAGATACGCAGTATTTT | CASSVDPSTDTQYF
once | . | TRBJ1-6 | TRBV7-2 | TGTGCCAGCTCCCTACAGGGCGCCTATAATTCACCCCTCCACTTT | CASSLQGAYNSPLHF
few | . | TRBJ1-2 | TRBV5-4 | TGTGCCAGCAGCTTGAGACAGGACTATGGCTACACCTTC | CASSLRQDYGYTF
. | . | TRBJ1-2 | TRBV19 | TGTGCCACCTCGGGGGACGCAGGGGCTAACTATGGCTACACCTTC | CATSGDAGANYGYTF
. | . | TRBJ1-2 | TRBV7-9 | TGTGCCACCGACTGGGGCAGGGACGGCTACACCTTC | CATDWGRDGYTF
. | . | TRBJ1-4 | TRBV5-1 | TGCGCCAGCAGCTTGGGTGGTAGAAATGAAAAACTGTTTTTT | CASSLGGRNEKLFF
. | TRBD2 | TRBJ2-3 | TRBV7-9 | TGTGCCAGCAGCCCACCGCGGGAGTGGGTAGATACGCAGTATTTT | CASSPPREWVDTQYF
. | TRBD1 | TRBJ1-4 | TRBV4-1 | TGCGCCAGCAGTCGGACAGGGGGGGAAGAAAAACTGTTTTTT | CASSRTGGEEKLFF
. | TRBD2 | TRBJ2-7 | TRBV19 | TGTGCCAGTAGTATTGGGGGGCTAGCGGGAGATAACTACGAGCAGTACTTC | CASSIGGLAGDNYEQYF
. | . | TRBJ2-2 | TRBV5-6 | TGTGCCAGCAGCTTTTTTGGAGGGGAAACCGGGGAGCTGTTTTTT | CASSFFGGETGELFF
. | . | TRBJ1-1 | TRBV29-1 | TGCAGCGCCCGGGGGGGCAGGGCCCCTGGGGCTGAAGCTTTCTTT | CSARGGRAPGAEAFF
. | . | TRBJ2-2 | TRBV7-2 | TGTGCCAGCAGCTTAGAGGTGATGAACACCGGGGAGCTGTTTTTT | CASSLEVMNTGELFF
few | . | TRBJ1-2 | TRBV14 | TGTGCCAGCAGCCCCCTCCTCTTTAACTATGGCTACACCTTC | CASSPLLFNYGYTF
. | TRBD1 | TRBJ1-1 | TRBV5-1 | TGCGCCAGCAGCTTGACAGGGGGCGCGTCCGGCACTGAAGCTTTCTTT | CASSLTGGASGTEAFF
. | . | TRBJ1-1 | TRBV6-6 | TGTGCCAGCAGGACACAGAAGAACACTGAAGCTTTCTTT | CASRTQKNTEAFF
. | TRBD1 | TRBJ2-5 | TRBV5-1 | TGCGCCAGCAGAGATTTAGGGGGCTGGGAGACCCAGTACTTC | CASRDLGGWETQYF
. | . | TRBJ1-2 | TRBV4-2 | TGTGCCAGCAGCCAAGAAGGCGTGGTGGGGCCCACTTTCAACTATGGCTACACCTTC | CASSQEGVVGPTFNYGYTF
. | TRBD1 | TRBJ2-1 | TRBV5-3 | TGTGCCAGAAGCTTGTGGACAGGGACGTCCAATGAGCAGTTCTTC | CARSLWTGTSNEQFF
. | . | TRBJ1-3 | TRBV20-1 | TGCAGTGCGGAAAGAGGAAACACCATATATTTT | CSAERGNTIYF